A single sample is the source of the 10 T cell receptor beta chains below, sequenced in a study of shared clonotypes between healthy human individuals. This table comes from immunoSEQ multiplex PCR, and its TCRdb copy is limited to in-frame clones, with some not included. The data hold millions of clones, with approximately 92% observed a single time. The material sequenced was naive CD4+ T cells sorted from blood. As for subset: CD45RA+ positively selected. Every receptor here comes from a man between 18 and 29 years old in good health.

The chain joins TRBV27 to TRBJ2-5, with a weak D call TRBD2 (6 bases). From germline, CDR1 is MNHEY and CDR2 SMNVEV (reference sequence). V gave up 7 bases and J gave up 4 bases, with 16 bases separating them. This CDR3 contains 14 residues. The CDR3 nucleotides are TGTGCCAGCACGCCCGCGAGGGGAGGAGAGACCCAGTACTTC. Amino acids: CASTPARGGETQYF.

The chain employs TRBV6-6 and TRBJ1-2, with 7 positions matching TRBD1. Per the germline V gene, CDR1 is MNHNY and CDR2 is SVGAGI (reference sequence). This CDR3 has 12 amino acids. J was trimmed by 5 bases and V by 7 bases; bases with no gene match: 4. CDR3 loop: CASKRDSYGYTF. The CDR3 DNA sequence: TGTGCCAGCAAGCGGGACAGTTATGGCTACACCTTC.

As DNA, the CDR3 is TGTGCCAGCAGCTTAGGCTATAGCGGGGGTAGTGGAAACACCATATATTTT. Its translation: CASSLGYSGGSGNTIYF. The J gene is TRBJ1-3, the V gene TRBV13, with a tentative D call TRBD1 (5 bases). Germline CDR1 reads PRHDT; CDR2 reads FYEKMQ (reference sequence). Trimming cost V 0 bases and J 3 bases, with 15 bases left between them. The CDR3 is 17 residues long.

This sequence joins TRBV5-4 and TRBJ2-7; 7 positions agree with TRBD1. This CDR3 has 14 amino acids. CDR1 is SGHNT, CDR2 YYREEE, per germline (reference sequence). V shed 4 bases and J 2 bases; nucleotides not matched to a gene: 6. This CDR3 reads CASSATGTAYEQYF. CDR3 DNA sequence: TGTGCCAGCAGCGCGACCGGGACAGCCTACGAGCAGTACTTC.

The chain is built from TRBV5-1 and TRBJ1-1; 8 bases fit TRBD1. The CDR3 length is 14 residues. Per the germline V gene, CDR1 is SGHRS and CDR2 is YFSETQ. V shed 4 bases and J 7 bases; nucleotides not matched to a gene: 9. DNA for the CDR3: TGCGCCAGCAGCAGACAGACAGGGACAGGTGAAGCTTTCTTT. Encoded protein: CASSRQTGTGEAFF.

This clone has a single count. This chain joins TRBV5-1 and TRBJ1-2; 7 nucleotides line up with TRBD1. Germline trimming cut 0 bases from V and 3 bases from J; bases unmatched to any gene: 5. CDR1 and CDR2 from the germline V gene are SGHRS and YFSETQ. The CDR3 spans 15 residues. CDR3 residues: CASSLDRGGDYGYTF. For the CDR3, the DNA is TGCGCCAGCAGCTTGGACAGGGGTGGCGACTATGGCTACACCTTC.

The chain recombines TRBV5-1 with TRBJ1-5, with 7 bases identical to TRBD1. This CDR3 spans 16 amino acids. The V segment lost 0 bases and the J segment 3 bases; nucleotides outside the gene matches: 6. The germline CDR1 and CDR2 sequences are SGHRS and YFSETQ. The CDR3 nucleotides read TGCGCCAGCAGCTTGGTCGGGACAGACCCCAATCAGCCCCAGCATTTT. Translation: CASSLVGTDPNQPQHF.

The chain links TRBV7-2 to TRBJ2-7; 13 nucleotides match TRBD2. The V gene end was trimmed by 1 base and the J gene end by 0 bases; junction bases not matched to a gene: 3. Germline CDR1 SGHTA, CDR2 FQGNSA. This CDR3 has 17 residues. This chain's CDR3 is CASSLGGLAGSSYEQYF. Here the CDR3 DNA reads TGTGCCAGCAGCTTAGGGGGACTAGCGGGAAGCTCCTACGAGCAGTACTTC.

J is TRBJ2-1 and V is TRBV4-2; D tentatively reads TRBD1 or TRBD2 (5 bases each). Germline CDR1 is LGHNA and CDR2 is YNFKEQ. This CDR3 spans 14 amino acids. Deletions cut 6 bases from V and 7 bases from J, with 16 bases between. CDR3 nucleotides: TGTGCCAGCAGTAGCCCTGGGGGATCGAATGAGCAGTTCTTC. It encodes CASSSPGGSNEQFF.

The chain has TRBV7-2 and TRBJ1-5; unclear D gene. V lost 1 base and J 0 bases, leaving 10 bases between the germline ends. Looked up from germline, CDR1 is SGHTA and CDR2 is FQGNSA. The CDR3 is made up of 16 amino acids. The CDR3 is CASSLEWGNSNQPQHF. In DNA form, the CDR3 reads TGTGCCAGCAGCTTAGAGTGGGGTAATAGCAATCAGCCCCAGCATTTT.